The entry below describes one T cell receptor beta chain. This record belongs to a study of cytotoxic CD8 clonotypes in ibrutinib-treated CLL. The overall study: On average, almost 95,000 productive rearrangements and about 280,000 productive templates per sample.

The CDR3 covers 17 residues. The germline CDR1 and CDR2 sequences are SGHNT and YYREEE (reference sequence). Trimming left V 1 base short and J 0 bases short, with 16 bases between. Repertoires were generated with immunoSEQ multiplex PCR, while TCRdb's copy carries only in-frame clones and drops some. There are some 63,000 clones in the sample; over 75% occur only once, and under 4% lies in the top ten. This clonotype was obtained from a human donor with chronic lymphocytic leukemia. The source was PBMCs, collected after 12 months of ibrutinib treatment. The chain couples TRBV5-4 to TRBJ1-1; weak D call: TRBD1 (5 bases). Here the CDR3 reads CASSLTGTSPLNTEAFF. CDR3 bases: TGTGCCAGCAGCTTGACCGGGACCTCACCTTTGAACACTGAAGCTTTCTTT.